Below are 8 T cell receptor beta chains sequenced from a single sample in a study of beta chain features in type 1 diabetes. Sequenced material consisted of expressed TCRB transcripts (all of the isolated RNA was reverse transcribed). Generated by immunoSEQ multiplex PCR, the TCRdb table keeps only in-frame clones and is missing some. Of about 40,000 clones detected, 45% to 50% appear once; the ten largest clones hold more than 0.6%. Sequenced: central memory CD4+ T cells from blood. The receptor set was obtained from a woman under 30 in good health.

This sequence joins TRBV4-2 and TRBJ2-5, with TRBD2 identical over 10 bases. The CDR3 is 16 residues long. V trimming: 1 base; J trimming: 5 bases; junction bases outside the gene matches: 7. Germline CDR1 and CDR2: LGHNA and YNFKEQ. The CDR3 sequence is CASSQASGGAGETQYF. The CDR3 DNA reads TGTGCCAGCAGCCAAGCGAGCGGGGGGGCCGGCGAGACCCAGTACTTC.

The rearrangement uses TRBV7-9 and TRBJ2-1, with TRBD2 matching over 7 bases. The J segment lost 16 bases and the V segment lost 5 bases, leaving 17 bases of the junction unmatched. CDR3 length equals 14 residues. CDR1 and CDR2 (germline): SEHNR, FQNEAQ (reference sequence). The CDR3 loop is CASSRVRDSTSLFF. CDR3 coding DNA: TGTGCCAGCAGCCGAGTAAGGGACTCGACTAGCTTATTCTTC.

This clone was counted a single time. The chain combines TRBV18 with TRBJ1-2; TRBD1 agrees at 12 bases. Germline CDR1 is KGHSH and CDR2 is LQKENI. The CDR3 is 16 amino acids. V lost 2 bases to trimming and J lost 5 bases; unmatched junction nucleotides: 6. The CDR3 is CASSPGTGGQGYGYTF. In DNA form, the CDR3 reads TGTGCCAGCTCACCAGGGACAGGGGGCCAAGGGTATGGCTACACCTTC.

In this sample, this clone turned up a few times. This chain joins TRBV2 and TRBJ1-1; weak D call: TRBD1 (6 bases). The V end was cut by 8 bases, the J end by 7 bases, with 11 bases between. This CDR3 contains 11 residues. In germline, CDR1 is SNHLY, CDR2 FYNNEI. The CDR3 loop is CASGLQGEAFF. CDR3 in DNA: TGTGCCAGCGGATTACAGGGTGAAGCTTTCTTT.

There are a few counts of this clone. The chain has TRBV7-2 and TRBJ1-2; 7 positions match TRBD1. This CDR3 has 16 residues. The V gene's germline CDR1 is SGHTA and CDR2 FQGNSA. After removal of 5 bases from V and 5 bases from J, the junction contained 14 bases not matched to a gene. CDR3 amino acids: CASSPAPPGQAYGYTF. The CDR3 DNA follows: TGTGCCAGCAGCCCTGCCCCCCCCGGACAGGCGTATGGCTACACCTTC.

This clone occurred once. The chain joins TRBV11-2 to TRBJ1-3; TRBD1 might be the D (5 bases). The CDR3 loop spans 18 amino acids. V was pared by 0 bases and J by 2 bases, with 17 bases between. Germline CDR1 reads SGHAT; CDR2 reads FQNNGV. For the CDR3, the DNA is TGTGCCAGCAGCTTAGAGGTGGGAGGGGCCCTTGCTGGAAACACCATATATTTT. Translated: CASSLEVGGALAGNTIYF.

There are a few counts of this clone. The chain joins TRBV5-1 to TRBJ1-2, with 8 bases matching TRBD1. CDR3 length: 16 residues. The germline gives CDR1 SGHRS, CDR2 YFSETQ. Trimming took 4 bases from V and 3 from J; bases not matched to a gene: 11. The CDR3 loop reads CASSKEGGQGHYGYTF. In DNA, the CDR3 is TGCGCCAGCAGCAAAGAAGGAGGACAGGGACACTATGGCTACACCTTC. Full variable domain (outside the CDR3, taken from reference TRBV5-1 and TRBJ1-2): KAGVTQTPRYLIKTRGQQVTLSCSPISGHRSVSWYQQTPGQGLQFLFEYFSETQRNKGNFPGRFSGRQFSNSRSEMNVSTLELGDSALYLCASSKEGGQGHYGYTFGSGTRLTVV.

Concerning this clone itself: Other DNA sequences in the sample encode the same CDR3. The gene calls are TRBV5-4 and TRBJ1-1; D call uncertain. CDR3 length equals 12 residues. Germline V gene data show CDR1 as SGHNT and CDR2 as YYREEE (reference sequence). The V gene lost 3 bases and the J gene lost 1 base, with 4 bases spanning the gap. CDR3 sequence reads: CASSSKNTEAFF. The CDR3 bases are TGTGCCAGCAGCTCCAAGAACACTGAAGCTTTCTTT.